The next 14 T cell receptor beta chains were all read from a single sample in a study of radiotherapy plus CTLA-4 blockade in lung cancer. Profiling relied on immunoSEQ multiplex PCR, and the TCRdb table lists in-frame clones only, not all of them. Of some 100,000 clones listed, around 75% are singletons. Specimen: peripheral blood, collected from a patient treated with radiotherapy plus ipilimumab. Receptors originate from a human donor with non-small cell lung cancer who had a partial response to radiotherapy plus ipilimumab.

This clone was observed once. This CDR3 is CASTRDRPPYEQYF. The CDR3 region has the DNA TGTGCCAGCACGCGGGATCGGCCCCCCTACGAGCAGTACTTC. The chain is built from TRBV6-5 and TRBJ2-7; TRBD2 is a possible D gene (6 bases). The CDR3 is made up of 14 amino acids. Germline lookup yields CDR1 MNHEY and CDR2 SVGAGI. Trimming removed 7 bases from V and 2 bases from J, with 15 bases in between.

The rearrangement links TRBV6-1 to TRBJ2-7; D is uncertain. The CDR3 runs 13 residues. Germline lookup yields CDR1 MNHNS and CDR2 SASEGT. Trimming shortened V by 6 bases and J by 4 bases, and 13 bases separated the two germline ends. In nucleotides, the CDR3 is TGTGCCAGCAGCGTTACTTACGGTTACGAGCAGTACTTC. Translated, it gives CASSVTYGYEQYF.

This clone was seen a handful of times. CDR3 in amino acids: CASSQAGHSYNEQFF. The CDR3 nucleotides are TGCGCCAGCAGCCAAGCGGGACATAGCTACAATGAGCAGTTCTTC. This chain connects TRBV4-3 to TRBJ2-1, with a possible D match to TRBD1 (6 bases). Looked up from germline, CDR1 is LGHNA and CDR2 is YSLEER. The ends were cut back, 1 base at V and 3 bases at J, with 10 bases in the middle. This CDR3 spans 15 amino acids.

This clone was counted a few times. This CDR3 is CASTTRFDEQFF. The CDR3 DNA sequence: TGTGCCAGCACAACTAGGTTCGATGAGCAGTTCTTC. V gene TRBV13 combines with J gene TRBJ2-1; possible D gene TRBD2, 5 bases. The CDR3 runs 12 residues. CDR1 is PRHDT, CDR2 FYEKMQ, per germline (reference sequence). Trimming took 7 bases from V and 8 from J, leaving 12 bases between them.

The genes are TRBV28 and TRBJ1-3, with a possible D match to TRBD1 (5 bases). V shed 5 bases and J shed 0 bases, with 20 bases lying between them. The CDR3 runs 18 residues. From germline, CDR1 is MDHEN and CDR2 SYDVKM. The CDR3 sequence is CASSPWGGSSNSGNTIYF. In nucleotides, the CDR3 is TGTGCCAGCAGTCCCTGGGGGGGGAGCTCCAACTCTGGAAACACCATATATTTT.

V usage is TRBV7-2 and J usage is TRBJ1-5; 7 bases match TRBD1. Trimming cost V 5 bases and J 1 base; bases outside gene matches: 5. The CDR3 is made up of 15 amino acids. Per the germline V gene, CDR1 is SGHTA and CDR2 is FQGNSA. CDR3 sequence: CASSPGGWSNQPQHF. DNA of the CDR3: TGTGCCAGCAGCCCAGGGGGTTGGAGCAATCAGCCCCAGCATTTT.

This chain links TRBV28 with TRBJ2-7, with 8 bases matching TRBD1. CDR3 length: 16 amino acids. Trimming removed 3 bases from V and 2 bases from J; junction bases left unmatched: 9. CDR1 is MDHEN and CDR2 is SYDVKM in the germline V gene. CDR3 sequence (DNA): TGTGCCAGCAGTTTTGGTAGGCAGGGGGCGGCCTACGAGCAGTACTTC. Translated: CASSFGRQGAAYEQYF.

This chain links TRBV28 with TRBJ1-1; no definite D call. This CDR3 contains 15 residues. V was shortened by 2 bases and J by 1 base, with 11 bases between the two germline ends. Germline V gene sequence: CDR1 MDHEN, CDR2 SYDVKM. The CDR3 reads CASSLIGRQNTEAFF. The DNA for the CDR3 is TGTGCCAGCAGTTTAATAGGCAGGCAGAACACTGAAGCTTTCTTT.

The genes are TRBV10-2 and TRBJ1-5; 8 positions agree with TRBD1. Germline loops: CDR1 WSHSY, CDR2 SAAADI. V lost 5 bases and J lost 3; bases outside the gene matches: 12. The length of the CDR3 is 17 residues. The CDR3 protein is CASSKITGTGINQPQHF. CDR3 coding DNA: TGCGCCAGCAGTAAAATTACCGGGACAGGAATCAATCAGCCCCAGCATTTT.

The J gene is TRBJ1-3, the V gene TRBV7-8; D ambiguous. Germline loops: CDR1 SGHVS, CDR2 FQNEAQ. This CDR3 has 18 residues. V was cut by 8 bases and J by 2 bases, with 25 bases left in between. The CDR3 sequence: CASVKDTWAVGAGNTIYF. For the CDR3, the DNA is TGTGCCAGCGTAAAAGATACATGGGCAGTCGGGGCTGGAAACACCATATATTTT.

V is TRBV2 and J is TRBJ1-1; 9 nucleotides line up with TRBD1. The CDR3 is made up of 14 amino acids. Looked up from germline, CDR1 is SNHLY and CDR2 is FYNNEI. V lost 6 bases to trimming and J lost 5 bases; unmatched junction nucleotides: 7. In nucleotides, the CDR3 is TGTGCCAGCAGGACGGACAGGGGTGGGACTGAAGCTTTCTTT. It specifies CASRTDRGGTEAFF.

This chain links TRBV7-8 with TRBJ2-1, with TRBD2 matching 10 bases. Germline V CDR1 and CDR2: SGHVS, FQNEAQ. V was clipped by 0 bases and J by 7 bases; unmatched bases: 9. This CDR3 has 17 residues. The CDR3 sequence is CASSLAQSSGSNNEQFF. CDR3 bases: TGTGCCAGCAGCTTAGCGCAGTCTAGCGGGAGCAATAATGAGCAGTTCTTC.

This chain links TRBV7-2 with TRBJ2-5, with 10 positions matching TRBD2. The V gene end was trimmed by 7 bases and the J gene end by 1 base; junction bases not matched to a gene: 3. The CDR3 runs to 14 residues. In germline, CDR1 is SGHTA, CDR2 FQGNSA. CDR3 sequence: CASTTSGPQETQYF. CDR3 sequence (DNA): TGTGCCAGCACGACTAGCGGGCCCCAAGAGACCCAGTACTTC.

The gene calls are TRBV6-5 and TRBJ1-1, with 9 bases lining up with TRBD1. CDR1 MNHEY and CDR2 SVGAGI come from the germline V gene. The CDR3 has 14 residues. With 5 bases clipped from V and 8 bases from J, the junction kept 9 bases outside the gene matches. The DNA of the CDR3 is TGTGCCAGCAGTGCCCTAAGAGGGACAGGGGAAGCTTTCTTT. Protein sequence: CASSALRGTGEAFF.